This T cell receptor (beta chain) emerged from a study of Ad26.COV2.S vaccination and SARS-CoV-2 variants. Study-level information: Intramuscular Ad26.COV2.S at 5x10^10 or 1x10^11 viral particles. Findings and limits, study-wide: Among vaccine recipients, spike-specific TCR breadth exceeded that of placebo recipients.

With regard to this clone: Its target is not known.

Noted treatment: over 15 received Ad26.COV2.S at low or high dose, single or two shots; about 5 received placebo; per-sample allocation not given. Material that was analyzed had been drawn on day 63 after the first vaccine or placebo injection. Expression of Wuhan-strain SARS-CoV-2 spike came from the Ad26 vector that formed the vaccine. Germline CDR1 SGHAT, CDR2 FQDESV (reference sequence). V was clipped by 7 bases and J by 0 bases; unmatched bases: 8. This CDR3 contains 15 residues. The method was immunoSEQ multiplex PCR; TCRdb's version includes in-frame clones alone and lacks a portion of them. Among hundreds of thousands of clones listed, less than 90% were seen once.

Sequenced here: peripheral blood, sampled in a trial of Ad26.COV2.S vaccine versus placebo. The TCR was taken from a person aged 18-65 years who received the Ad26.COV2.S COVID-19 vaccine or a placebo. This chain connects TRBV11-1 to TRBJ2-7; 8 nucleotides align to TRBD2. The CDR3 is CASNSLAASSYEQYF. In DNA form, the CDR3 reads TGTGCCAGCAACTCACTAGCGGCAAGCTCCTACGAGCAGTACTTC. The full variable domain, in which reference TRBV11-1 and TRBJ2-7 provide the parts outside the CDR3, is EAEVAQSPRYKITEKSQAVAFWCDPISGHATLYWYRQILGQGPELLVQFQDESVVDDSQLPKDRFSAERLKGVDSTLKIQPAELGDSAMYLCASNSLAASSYEQYFGPGTRLTVT.